This TCR beta chain was retrieved from a study of naive and memory T cell subsets. Study-wide findings and caveats: Naive repertoires, especially CD8, held a few larger clonotypes, possibly memory cells re-expressing CD45RA.

The beta constant-region primer was an equimolar mix of two oligonucleotides covering TRBC1 and TRBC2. Four rounds of PCR amplified the ligated cDNA using nested alpha and beta constant-region primers plus SP2. One entry per CDR3 protein results from TCRdb running MiXCR on the UMI-ligation and nested PCR reads. The sample has roughly 150,000 distinct CDR3 sequences, approximately 21% seen once. V shed 6 bases and J 3 bases; nucleotides not matched to a gene: 4. Looked up from germline, CDR1 is MNHEY and CDR2 is SVGAGI. The CDR3 loop spans 13 amino acids. In this sample, this clonotype turned up many times. Its antigen is unknown. Cells stained for CD3, CD4, CD8, CD45RA and CD27 were sorted into four subsets.

V gene TRBV6-5 combines with J gene TRBJ2-7, with 8 nucleotides matching TRBD1. Sequencing used naive CD8+ T cells from blood. This TCR came from a human donor in good health. The CDR3 DNA sequence: TGTGCCAGCAGCCGGGGGACAGGCTACGAGCAGTACTTC. Its protein is CASSRGTGYEQYF.